This record covers a single T cell receptor (beta chain). What it binds is unknown. The junction does not match germline at one end; this may be a read error. The sample belongs to a study of prognosis after radiotherapy for stage I lung cancer. Study details: Operability status for all non-small cell lung cancer patients was recorded as medically inoperable. For radiotherapy, patients got SBRT split into 3 to 5 fractions, giving a biologically effective dose of at least 100 Gy. General study findings and limits: Lower Shannon entropy values were found after stereotactic body radiation therapy in patients who developed distant metastases.

Two separate time points each saw a draw of around 6.6 milliliters of peripheral blood. Multiplex PCR, run in two rounds, amplified TCR beta CDR3 from genomic DNA. Primers specific to each TRBV and TRBJ gene drove first-round PCR. TCRdb analysed the multiplex PCR reads with MiXCR anew, one entry per CDR3 protein. The repertoire holds 50,000 to 75,000 distinct CDR3 sequences, with about a quarter as singletons. CDR1 SNHLY and CDR2 FYNNEI come from the germline V gene. This CDR3 region has 17 residues. The genes are TRBV2 and TRBJ2-2, with 9 bases lining up with TRBD1. The source is a donor aged 50 or older with non-small cell lung cancer. The source material was PBMCs, sampled before or after stereotactic body radiation therapy (not recorded which). The CDR3 sequence: CASSVGGQGSITGDLFF. The CDR3 nucleotides are TGTGCCAGCAGTGTTGGGGGACAGGGCTCAATCACCGGGGATCTGTTTTTT.